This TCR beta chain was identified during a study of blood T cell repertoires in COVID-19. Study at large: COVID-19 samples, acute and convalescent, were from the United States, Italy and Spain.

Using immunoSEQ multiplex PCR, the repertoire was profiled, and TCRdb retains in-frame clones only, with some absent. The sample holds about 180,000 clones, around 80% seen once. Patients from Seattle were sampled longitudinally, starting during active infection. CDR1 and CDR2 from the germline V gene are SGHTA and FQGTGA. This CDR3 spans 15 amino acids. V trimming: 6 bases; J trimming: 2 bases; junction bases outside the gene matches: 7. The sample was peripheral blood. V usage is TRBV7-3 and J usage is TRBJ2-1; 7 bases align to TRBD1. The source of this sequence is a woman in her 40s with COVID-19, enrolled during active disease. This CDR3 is CASRQQGRPYNEQFF. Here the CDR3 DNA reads TGTGCCAGCAGACAACAGGGGAGACCCTACAATGAGCAGTTCTTC.